This T cell receptor (beta chain) was obtained from a study of T cells after yellow fever vaccination. Study-wide background: Those fractions that held only low numbers of cells were prepared using the SMART-Seq v4 Ultra Low Input RNA kit. Study results and caveats: Abundant clonotypes (contaminants from the bulk population) could be present in FACS-sorted repertoires.

CDR1 and CDR2 (germline): SGHRS, YFSETQ. This CDR3 is built from 12 residues. V dropped 0 bases and J dropped 14 bases, with 13 bases sitting between them. This clonotype appeared many times. Its specificity is not known. Template switching by 5'RACE produced TCR cDNA, adding a universal primer site and UMIs. TCRdb reprocessed the 5' RACE reads via MiXCR and lists one record per CDR3 protein. The sample comprises about 320,000 distinct CDR3 sequences, 3.5% to 4.5% of which are singletons, and 19% rests with the top ten. This receptor was obtained from a man between 18 and 35 years old who received the YFV17D yellow fever vaccine. The source material was PBMCs, sampled 15 days after the yellow fever booster vaccination. The rearrangement links TRBV5-1 to TRBJ2-3; D is uncertain. The CDR3 loop reads CASSLVGLLPYF. The CDR3 DNA is TGCGCCAGCAGCTTGGTAGGGTTATTGCCGTATTTT.